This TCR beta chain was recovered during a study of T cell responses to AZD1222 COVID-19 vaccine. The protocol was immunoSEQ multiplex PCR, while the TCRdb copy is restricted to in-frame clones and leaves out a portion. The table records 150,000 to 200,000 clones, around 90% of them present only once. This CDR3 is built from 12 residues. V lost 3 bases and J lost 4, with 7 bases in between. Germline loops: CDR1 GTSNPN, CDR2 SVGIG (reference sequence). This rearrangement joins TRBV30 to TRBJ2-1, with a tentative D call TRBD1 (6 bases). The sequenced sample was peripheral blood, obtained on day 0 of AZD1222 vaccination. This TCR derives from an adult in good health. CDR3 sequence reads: CAWRRGYNEQFF. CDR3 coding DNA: TGTGCCTGGAGGAGGGGGTACAATGAGCAGTTCTTC. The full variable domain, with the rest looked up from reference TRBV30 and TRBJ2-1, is SQTIHQWPATLVQPVGSPLSLECTVEGTSNPNLYWYRQAAGRGLQLLFYSVGIGQISSEVPQNLSASRPQDRQFILSSKKLLLSDSGFYLCAWRRGYNEQFFGPGTRLTVL.